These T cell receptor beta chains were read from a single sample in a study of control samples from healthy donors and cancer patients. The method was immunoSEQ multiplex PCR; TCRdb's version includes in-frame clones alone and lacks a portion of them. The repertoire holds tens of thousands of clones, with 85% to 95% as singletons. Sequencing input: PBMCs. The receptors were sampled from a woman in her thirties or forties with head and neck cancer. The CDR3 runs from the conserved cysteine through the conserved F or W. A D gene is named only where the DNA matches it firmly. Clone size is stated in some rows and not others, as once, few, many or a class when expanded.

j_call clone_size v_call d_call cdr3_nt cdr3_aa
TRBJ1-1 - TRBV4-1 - TGCGCCAGCAGCCAAGTCGTCCCGGGGGACACTGAAGCTTTCTTT CASSQVVPGDTEAFF
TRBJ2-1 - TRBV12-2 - TGTGCAAGTAACTCTTATACCACCGGGACTAGCGGGGGGCCCGTACCATGCAATGAGCAGTTCTTC CASNSYTTGTSGGPVPCNEQFF
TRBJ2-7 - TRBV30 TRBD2 TGTGCCTGGAATCCTAGCGGCTACGAGCAGTACTTC CAWNPSGYEQYF
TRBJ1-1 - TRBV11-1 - TGTGCCAGCAGCTTAGACAGAGGACGCCCTGAAGCTTTCTTT CASSLDRGRPEAFF
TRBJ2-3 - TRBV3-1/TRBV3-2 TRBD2 TGTGCCAGCAGCCAACCAGGGGGGACTAGCGGGACTACGCAGTATTTT CASSQPGGTSGTTQYF
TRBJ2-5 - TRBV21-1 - TGTGCCAGCAGGGGCGGTAAGGGGCAACTAGAAGAGACCCAGTACTTC CASRGGKGQLEETQYF
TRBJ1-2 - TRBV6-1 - TGTGCCAGCAGTGAAGCGCTTCTTGTGCTTAACTATGGCTACACCTTC CASSEALLVLNYGYTF
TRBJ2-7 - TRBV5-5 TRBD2 TGTGCCAGCAGTCCTCTTGCGGGGGGCGCCTCCTACGAGCAGTACTTC CASSPLAGGASYEQYF
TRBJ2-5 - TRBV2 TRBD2 TGTGCCAGCAAGGCAACGGGAGGGCCACAAGAGACCCAGTACTTC CASKATGGPQETQYF
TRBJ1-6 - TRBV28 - TGTGCCAGCAGCGGACGGAATTCACCCCTCCACTTT CASSGRNSPLHF
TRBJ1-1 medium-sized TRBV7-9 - TGTGCCAGCAGCTTAGCGAGGGTTCTGAACACTGAAGCTTTCTTT CASSLARVLNTEAFF
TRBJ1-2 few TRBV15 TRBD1 TGTGCCACCAGCAGAGATATGACAGGGCGCGGCTACACCTTC CATSRDMTGRGYTF
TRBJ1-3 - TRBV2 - TGTGCCAGCCGGCCCCGGGGCCGCTTCACCTCTGGAAACACCATATATTTT CASRPRGRFTSGNTIYF
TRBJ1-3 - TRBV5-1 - TGCGCCAGCAGCTTGGAGGGAAACACCATATATTTT CASSLEGNTIYF
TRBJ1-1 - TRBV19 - TGTGCCAGTAGGAGGGCTGGGAACACTGAAGCTTTCTTT CASRRAGNTEAFF
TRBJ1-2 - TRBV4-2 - TGTGCCAGCAGCCAAGAGCTACAGGGACTCTATGGCTACACCTTC CASSQELQGLYGYTF
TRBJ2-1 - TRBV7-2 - TGTGCCAGCAGCTTAGGGACGGCCTCCTACAATGAGCAGTTCTTC CASSLGTASYNEQFF
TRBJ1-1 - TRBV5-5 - TGTGCCAGCAGCTTGTATGGGGGGCCGAGCACTGAAGCTTTCTTT CASSLYGGPSTEAFF
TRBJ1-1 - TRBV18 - TGTGCCAGCTCACCACAGGCGGAGGGCCCTGAAGCTTTCTTT CASSPQAEGPEAFF
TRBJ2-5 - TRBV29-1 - TGCAGCGTTGATGATCCGGGGCCCCGGCGGGAGACCCAGTACTTC CSVDDPGPRRETQYF
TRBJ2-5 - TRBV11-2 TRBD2 TGTGCCAGCAGCCTAAGACTAGCGGGGTACCAAGAGACCCAGTACTTC CASSLRLAGYQETQYF
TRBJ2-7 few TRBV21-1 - TGTGCCAGCACCCGCGAGCAGTACTTC CASTREQYF
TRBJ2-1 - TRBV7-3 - TGTGCCAGCAGCGTCCGGACCAACGATGAGCAGTTCTTC CASSVRTNDEQFF
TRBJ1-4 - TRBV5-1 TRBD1 TGCGCCAGCAGCTTGAGGGGGACAGGGCGTGAAAAACTGTTTTTT CASSLRGTGREKLFF
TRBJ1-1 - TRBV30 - TGTGCCTGGAGTGCCACTATGTTAGCTGAAGCTTTCTTT CAWSATMLAEAFF
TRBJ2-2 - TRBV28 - TGTGCCAGCAGTTTAAGGGCCGGGGAGCTGTTTTTT CASSLRAGELFF
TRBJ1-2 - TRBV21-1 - TGTGCCAGCGAGAGACAGGGGAACTATGGCTACACCTTC CASERQGNYGYTF
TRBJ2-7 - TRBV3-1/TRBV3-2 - TGTGCCAGCAGCCACACCTACGAGCAGTACTTC CASSHTYEQYF
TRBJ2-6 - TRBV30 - TGTGCCTGGAGTGTCGCCGGGGCCAACGTCCTGACTTTC CAWSVAGANVLTF
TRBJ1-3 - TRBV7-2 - TGTGCCAGCAGCTATGGGACACCTGGAAACACCATATATTTT CASSYGTPGNTIYF
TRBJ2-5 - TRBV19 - TGTGCCAGTAGTATCACGGGGAAAGAGACCCAGTACTTC CASSITGKETQYF
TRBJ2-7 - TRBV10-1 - TGCGCCAGCAGTGAAGGGGGTGGGGAGCAGTACTTC CASSEGGGEQYF
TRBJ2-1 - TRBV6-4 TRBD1 TGTGCCAGCAGTGGGGCCGGGACAGGGGAGGTCAATGAGCAGTTCTTC CASSGAGTGEVNEQFF
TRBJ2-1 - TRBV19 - TGTGCCAGTACCCAAGGGGGGGACAATGAGCAGTTCTTC CASTQGGDNEQFF
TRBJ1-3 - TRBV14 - TGTGCCAGCAGCCAAGATCAGGGTTCTGGAAACACCATATATTTT CASSQDQGSGNTIYF
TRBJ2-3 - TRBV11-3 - TGTGCCAGCAGCCCAGGACAGATTAGCACAGATACGCAGTATTTT CASSPGQISTDTQYF
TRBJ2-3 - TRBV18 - TGTGCCAGCTCACTAATCGGAGGAGATACGCAGTATTTT CASSLIGGDTQYF
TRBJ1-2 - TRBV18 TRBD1 TGTGCCAGCTCAGAGACAGGGAAATATGGCTACACCTTC CASSETGKYGYTF
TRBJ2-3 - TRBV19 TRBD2 TGTGCCAGTAGTGGGACTAGCGGCGATACGCAGTATTTT CASSGTSGDTQYF
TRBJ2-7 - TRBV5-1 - TGCGCCAGCAGCTTGACCGGGGAAGCGATCGACGAGCAGTACTTC CASSLTGEAIDEQYF
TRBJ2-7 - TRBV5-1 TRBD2 TGCGCCAGCAGCTCGCAAACGGGGGGGTACTACGAGCAGTACTTC CASSSQTGGYYEQYF
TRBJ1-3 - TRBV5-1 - TGCGCCAGCAGCTTGATAGGGGACCCGAGGGACACCATATATTTT CASSLIGDPRDTIYF
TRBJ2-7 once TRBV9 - TGTGCCAGCAGCCCGGTTAGGGGGGCTCGGGTATCCAGCGAGCAGTACTTC CASSPVRGARVSSEQYF
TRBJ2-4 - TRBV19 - TGTGCCAGTAGTAAGGGAGGAACCAAAAACATTCAGTACTTC CASSKGGTKNIQYF
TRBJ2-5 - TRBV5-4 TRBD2 TGTGCCAGCAGCGTCGTGAGCGGGAGAAAAGAGACCCAGTACTTC CASSVVSGRKETQYF
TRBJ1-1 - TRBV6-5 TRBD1 TGTGCCAGCACCGAGGACAGGCGGAAGAACACTGAAGCTTTCTTT CASTEDRRKNTEAFF
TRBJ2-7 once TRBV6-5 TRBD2 TGTGCCAGCAGTTACCGTAGCGGGCGTCCTCCTTACGAGCAGTACTTC CASSYRSGRPPYEQYF
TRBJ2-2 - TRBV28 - TGTGCCAGCAGTCTAAGCGGAACTAACACCGGGGAGCTGTTTTTT CASSLSGTNTGELFF
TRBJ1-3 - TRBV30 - TGTGCCTGGAGTACTTCTCGGAACACCATATATTTT CAWSTSRNTIYF
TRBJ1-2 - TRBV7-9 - TGTGCCAGCAGGGAAGGGATAAGGGGCAGAACCTCCCGGAACTATGGCTACACCTTC CASREGIRGRTSRNYGYTF
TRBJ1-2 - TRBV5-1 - TGCGCCAGCTCCCTTAGCCAGGGGAGGATGCGAGGCTACACCTTC CASSLSQGRMRGYTF
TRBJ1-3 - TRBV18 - TGTGCCAGCTCACCTGGGTCCCGCTCTGGAAACACCATATATTTT CASSPGSRSGNTIYF
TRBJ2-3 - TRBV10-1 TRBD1 TGCGCCAGCACCTCGGGACAGGGTACCACAGATACGCAGTATTTT CASTSGQGTTDTQYF
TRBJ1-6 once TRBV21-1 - TGTGCCAGCACTTTTACAGGGGAACTTAATTCACCCCTCCACTTT CASTFTGELNSPLHF
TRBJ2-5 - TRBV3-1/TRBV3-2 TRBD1 TGTGCCAGCAGCCAGAGGGGACAGGGGCAAGAGACCCAGTACTTC CASSQRGQGQETQYF
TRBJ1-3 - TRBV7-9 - TGTGCCAGCAGCTTAGCGGTCTCTGGAAACACCATATATTTT CASSLAVSGNTIYF
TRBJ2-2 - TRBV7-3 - TGTGCCAGCAGCTTTTCCGGGGCGAACACCGGGGGGCTGTTTTTT CASSFSGANTGGLFF
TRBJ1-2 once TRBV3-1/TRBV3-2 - TGTGCCAGCAGCCGTCGCTCGCCTAACTATGGCTACACCTTC CASSRRSPNYGYTF
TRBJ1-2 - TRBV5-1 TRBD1 TGCGCCAGCAGCTTGGGGACAGGGGACGTTAACTATGGCTACACCTTC CASSLGTGDVNYGYTF